Listed here are 15 T cell receptor beta chains from one sample, sequenced in a study of blood T cells in healthy people across ages. Sample-barcoded 5' priming and a J-beta primer mix drove a second PCR of about 6 to 11 cycles. Via MiXCR, TCRdb re-called the 5' RACE reads, giving one row per CDR3 protein. The sample yields about 560,000 distinct CDR3 sequences, around a quarter seen once. Separately, the same data were catalogued under a study of T cells of mothers and their children.

Input material: blood. The receptors originated from a boy between 2 and 10 years old in good health.

This clonotype showed up just once. The genes are TRBV27 and TRBJ2-6; the D gene is possibly TRBD1 (5 bases). The CDR3 runs 15 residues. The V and J ends lost 6 bases and 2 bases respectively, with 11 bases between them. CDR1 and CDR2 (germline): MNHEY, SMNVEV (reference sequence). The CDR3 is CASRARAAGANVLTF. CDR3 nucleotide sequence: TGTGCCAGCAGAGCCAGGGCGGCTGGGGCCAACGTCCTGACTTTC.

The chain combines TRBV9 with TRBJ1-6; TRBD1 agrees at 7 bases. V gave up 2 bases and J gave up 10 bases; unmatched junction bases: 12. Germline assignment: CDR1 SGDLS and CDR2 YYNGEE. The CDR3 contains 16 residues. CDR3 nucleotide sequence: TGTGCCAGCAGCGTTGGGGACAGTCCCCGTGAATCACCCCTCCACTTT. This codes for CASSVGDSPRESPLHF. The whole variable domain, filled in from reference TRBV9 and TRBJ1-6, reads DSGVTQTPKHLITATGQRVTLRCSPRSGDLSVYWYQQSLDQGLQFLIQYYNGEERAKGNILERFSAQQFPDLHSELNLSSLELGDSALYFCASSVGDSPRESPLHFGNGTRLTVT.

This clonotype was detected only a few times. V gene TRBV29-1 combines with J gene TRBJ2-5; 9 nucleotides agree with TRBD2. J was trimmed by 5 bases and V by 4 bases; bases with no gene match: 23. The CDR3 has 19 amino acids. The V gene's germline CDR1 is SQVTM and CDR2 ANQGSEA. Here the CDR3 reads CSVGGLAHGGSEIWETQYF. CDR3 in DNA: TGCAGCGTTGGGGGACTAGCCCACGGTGGGTCGGAGATCTGGGAGACCCAGTACTTC.

This clonotype was found a few times. Relative to the germline gene, one junction end is altered; a read error may explain this. The genes are TRBV29-1 and TRBJ1-1; D unresolved. The CDR3 has 13 residues. CDR1 SQVTM and CDR2 ANQGSEA come from the germline V gene. The CDR3 bases are TGCAGCGTTAGGACCGCCGTGAACACTGAGGCTTTCTTT. This sequence encodes CSVRTAVNTEAFF.

Only a few counts were recorded for this clonotype. This chain connects TRBV7-2 to TRBJ2-5; 8 nucleotides align to TRBD1. The length of the CDR3 is 16 residues. Per the germline V gene, CDR1 is SGHTA and CDR2 is FQGNSA. V shed 5 bases, J shed 1 base, and the junction held 9 bases outside the gene matches. CDR3 sequence: CASSDRTGRTQETQYF. CDR3 nucleotide sequence: TGTGCCAGCAGCGACCGGACAGGGAGAACCCAAGAGACCCAGTACTTC.

This sequence joins TRBV10-3 and TRBJ2-1; D not certain. In germline, CDR1 is ENHRY, CDR2 SYGVKD. V lost 8 bases and J lost 6, with 17 bases in between. The CDR3 runs to 14 residues. In DNA form, the CDR3 reads TGTGCCATCGGTTTCGGGCTAGTGGGCAATGAGCAGTTCTTC. It specifies CAIGFGLVGNEQFF.

This clonotype was seen a single time. This chain joins TRBV10-3 and TRBJ1-1, with D tentatively TRBD1 (6 bases). From germline, CDR1 is ENHRY and CDR2 SYGVKD. Trimming cost V 6 bases and J 2 bases, with 10 bases left between them. This CDR3 is 13 amino acids long. This CDR3 is CAIRDSSNTEAFF. The CDR3 DNA sequence: TGTGCCATCAGGGACAGTTCCAACACTGAAGCTTTCTTT.

The chain carries TRBV6-5 and TRBJ1-2, with D unclear. This CDR3 spans 14 amino acids. Per germline, CDR1 MNHEY and CDR2 SVGAGI. Trimming shortened V by 4 bases and J by 7 bases, and 16 bases separated the two germline ends. The CDR3: CASSSSRSAGGYTF. The CDR3 DNA reads TGTGCCAGCAGTTCGTCAAGGAGCGCGGGTGGCTACACCTTC.

This clonotype has only a few counts. This chain connects TRBV2 to TRBJ2-4; D is ambiguous. V was pared by 5 bases and J by 0 bases, with 5 bases between. Germline V gives CDR1 SNHLY, CDR2 FYNNEI. There are 13 residues in the CDR3. The CDR3 loop is CASSLEAKNIQYF. CDR3 bases: TGTGCCAGCAGTCTGGAAGCCAAAAACATTCAGTACTTC.

V gene TRBV10-3 combines with J gene TRBJ1-1; 8 nucleotides match TRBD1. Germline lookup yields CDR1 ENHRY and CDR2 SYGVKD. J gave up 1 base and V 8 bases, and 3 bases lay outside the gene matches. The CDR3 totals 13 residues. The CDR3 DNA follows: TGTGCCATCGCGGGACAGGAGAACACTGAAGCTTTCTTT. Translation gives CAIAGQENTEAFF.

CDR3 sequence: CSASREHNEQFF. CDR3 nucleotide sequence: TGCAGTGCATCCCGGGAGCACAATGAGCAGTTCTTC. The V and J genes are TRBV20-1 and TRBJ2-1; D may be TRBD2 (6 bases). Trimming pared 6 bases from V and 5 bases from J, leaving 11 bases between. The germline V gene has CDR1 DFQATT and CDR2 SNEGSKA (reference sequence). The CDR3 is 12 residues long.

V and J are TRBV9 and TRBJ2-3; D unresolved. The CDR3 runs to 15 residues. CDR1 is SGDLS and CDR2 is YYNGEE in the germline V gene. Trimming took 2 bases from V and 2 from J, leaving 12 bases between them. CDR3 DNA sequence: TGTGCCAGCAGCGTCCGAGCAGACTCCACAGATACGCAGTATTTT. Its translation is CASSVRADSTDTQYF.

This clonotype has more than one count but fewer than ten. The CDR3 DNA reads TGTGCCAGCAGCAAAGTTTTGCAGGGATCCCCGTCTTCCTACGAGCAGTACTTC. This gives the protein CASSKVLQGSPSSYEQYF. The chain couples TRBV3-1 to TRBJ2-7; D perhaps matches TRBD1 (5 bases). V was clipped by 5 bases and J by 1 base, with 24 bases between them. This CDR3 contains 18 residues. Germline V gives CDR1 LGHDT, CDR2 YNNKEL (reference sequence).

The chain couples TRBV19 to TRBJ2-3; 7 bases fit TRBD2. This CDR3 has 19 residues. Losses at the gene ends were 6 bases for V and 2 bases for J; bases not matched to a gene: 20. Germline CDR1 reads LNHDA; CDR2 reads SQIVND (reference sequence). CDR3 DNA: TGTGCCAGTAGAGTGGAGGGGCGACGAGCGGGGCAGCCCACAGATACGCAGTATTTT. Translating it yields CASRVEGRRAGQPTDTQYF.

The chain couples TRBV7-9 to TRBJ2-1; the D gene is possibly TRBD1 (6 bases). Germline CDR1 reads SEHNR; CDR2 reads FQNEAQ (reference sequence). CDR3 size: 14 residues. Trimming took 5 bases from V and 8 from J, leaving 16 bases between them. Here the CDR3 DNA reads TGTGCCAGCAGCCCAGGGGACGGGTACGATGAGCAGTTCTTC. This gives the protein CASSPGDGYDEQFF. The variable domain in full, completed from reference TRBV7-9 and TRBJ2-1, reads DTGVSQNPRHKITKRGQNVTFRCDPISEHNRLYWYRQTLGQGPEFLTYFQNEAQLEKSRLLSDRFSAERPKGSFSTLEIQRTEQGDSAMYLCASSPGDGYDEQFFGPGTRLTVL.